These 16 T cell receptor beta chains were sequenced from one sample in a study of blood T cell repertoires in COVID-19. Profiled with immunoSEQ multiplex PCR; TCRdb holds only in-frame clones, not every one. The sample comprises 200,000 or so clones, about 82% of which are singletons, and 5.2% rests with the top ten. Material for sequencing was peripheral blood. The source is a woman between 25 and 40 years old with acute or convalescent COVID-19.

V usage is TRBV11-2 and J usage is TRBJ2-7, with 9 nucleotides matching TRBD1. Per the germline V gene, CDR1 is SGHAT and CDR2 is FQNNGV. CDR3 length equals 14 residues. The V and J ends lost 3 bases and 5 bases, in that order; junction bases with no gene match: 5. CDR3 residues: CASSLGQGKHEQYF. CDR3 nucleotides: TGTGCCAGCAGCTTGGGACAGGGTAAGCACGAGCAGTACTTC.

CDR3 sequence: CASSRPGQGNQPQHF. Written as DNA, the CDR3 is TGTGCCAGCAGCAGGCCGGGACAGGGGAATCAGCCCCAGCATTTT. This chain connects TRBV21-1 to TRBJ1-5; no DNA check was done on the table's D call, TRBD1. TRBV21-1 counts as a pseudogene. The CDR3 extends over 15 amino acids.

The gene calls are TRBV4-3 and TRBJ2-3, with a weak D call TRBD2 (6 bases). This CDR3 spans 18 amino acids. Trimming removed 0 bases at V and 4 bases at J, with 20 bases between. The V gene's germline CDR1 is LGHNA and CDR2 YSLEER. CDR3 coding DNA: TGCGCCAGCAGCCAAGAACCTCCGGGACTCCGAGGAGCAGATACGCAGTATTTT. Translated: CASSQEPPGLRGADTQYF.

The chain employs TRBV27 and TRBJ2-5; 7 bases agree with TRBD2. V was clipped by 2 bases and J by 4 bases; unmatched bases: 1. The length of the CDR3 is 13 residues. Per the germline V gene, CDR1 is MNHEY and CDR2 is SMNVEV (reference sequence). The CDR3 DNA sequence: TGTGCCAGCAGTTTACCGGGGGGAGAGACCCAGTACTTC. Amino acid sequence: CASSLPGGETQYF.

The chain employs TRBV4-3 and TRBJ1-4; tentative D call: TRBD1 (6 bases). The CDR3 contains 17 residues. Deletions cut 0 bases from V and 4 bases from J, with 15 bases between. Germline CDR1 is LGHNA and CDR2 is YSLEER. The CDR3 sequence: CASSQDGPGGHNEKLFF. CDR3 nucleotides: TGCGCCAGCAGCCAAGATGGCCCCGGGGGGCATAATGAAAAACTGTTTTTT.

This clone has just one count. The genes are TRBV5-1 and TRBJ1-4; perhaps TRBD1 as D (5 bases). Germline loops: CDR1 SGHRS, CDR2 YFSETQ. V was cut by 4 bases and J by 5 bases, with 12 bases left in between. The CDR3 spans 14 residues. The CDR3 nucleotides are TGCGCCAGCAGCCAACAGGCGGCGAATGAAAAACTGTTTTTT. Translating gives CASSQQAANEKLFF.

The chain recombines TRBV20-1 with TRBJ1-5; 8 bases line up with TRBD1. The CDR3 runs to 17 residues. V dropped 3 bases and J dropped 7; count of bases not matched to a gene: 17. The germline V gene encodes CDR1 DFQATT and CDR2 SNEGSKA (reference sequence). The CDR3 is CSASTQAGGGDRQPQHF. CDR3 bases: TGCAGTGCTAGTACCCAGGCAGGGGGCGGGGATCGGCAGCCCCAGCATTTT.

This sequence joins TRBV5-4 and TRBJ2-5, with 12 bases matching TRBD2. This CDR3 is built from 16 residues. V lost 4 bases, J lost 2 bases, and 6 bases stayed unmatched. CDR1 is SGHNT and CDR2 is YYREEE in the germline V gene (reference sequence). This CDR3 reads CASSPLLAGGQETQYF. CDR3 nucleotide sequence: TGTGCCAGCAGCCCCCTACTAGCGGGGGGACAAGAGACCCAGTACTTC.

CDR3 sequence: CASSSSTGDRVNYGYTF. CDR3 DNA sequence: TGTGCCAGCTCCTCCTCGACGGGGGACAGGGTGAACTATGGCTACACCTTC. The V and J genes are TRBV25-1 and TRBJ1-2, with 9 bases lining up with TRBD1. With 8 bases clipped from V and 2 bases from J, the junction kept 15 bases outside the gene matches. CDR1 and CDR2 (germline): MGHDK, SYGVNS. The CDR3 runs to 17 residues.

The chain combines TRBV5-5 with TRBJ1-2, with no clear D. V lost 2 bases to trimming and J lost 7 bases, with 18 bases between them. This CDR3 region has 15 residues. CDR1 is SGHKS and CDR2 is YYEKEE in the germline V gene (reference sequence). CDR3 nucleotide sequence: TGTGCCAGCAGCTTATCCGAGGGTCGGCGTACTGGCTACACCTTC. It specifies CASSLSEGRRTGYTF. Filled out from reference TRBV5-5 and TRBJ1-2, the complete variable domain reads DAGVTQSPTHLIKTRGQQVTLRCSPISGHKSVSWYQQVLGQGPQFIFQYYEKEERGRGNFPDRFSARQFPNYSSELNVNALLLGDSALYLCASSLSEGRRTGYTFGSGTRLTVV.

The DNA for the CDR3 is TGTGCCAGCAGTTTACTAAGTGGTCAGCCCCAGCATTTT. This codes for CASSLLSGQPQHF. The chain employs TRBV28 and TRBJ1-5; D is ambiguous. V gave up 2 bases and J gave up 6 bases, with 8 bases separating them. The CDR3 loop spans 13 amino acids. The V gene's germline CDR1 is MDHEN and CDR2 SYDVKM.

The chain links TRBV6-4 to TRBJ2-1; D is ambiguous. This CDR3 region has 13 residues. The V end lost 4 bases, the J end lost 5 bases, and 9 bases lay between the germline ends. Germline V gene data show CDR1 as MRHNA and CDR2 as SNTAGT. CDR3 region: CASSARENNEQFF. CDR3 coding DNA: TGTGCCAGCAGTGCGCGAGAGAACAATGAGCAGTTCTTC.

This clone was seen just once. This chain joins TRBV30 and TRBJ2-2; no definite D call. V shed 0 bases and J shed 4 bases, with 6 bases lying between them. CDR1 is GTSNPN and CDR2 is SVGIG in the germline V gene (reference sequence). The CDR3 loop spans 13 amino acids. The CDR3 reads CAWSVVSTGELFF. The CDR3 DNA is TGTGCCTGGAGTGTAGTTAGCACCGGGGAGCTGTTTTTT.

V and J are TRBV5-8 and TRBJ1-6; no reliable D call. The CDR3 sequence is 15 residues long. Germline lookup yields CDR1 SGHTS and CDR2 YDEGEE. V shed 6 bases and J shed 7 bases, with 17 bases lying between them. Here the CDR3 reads CASTFLSGGNSPLHF. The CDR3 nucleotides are TGTGCCAGCACCTTCCTTAGTGGAGGGAATTCACCCCTCCACTTT.

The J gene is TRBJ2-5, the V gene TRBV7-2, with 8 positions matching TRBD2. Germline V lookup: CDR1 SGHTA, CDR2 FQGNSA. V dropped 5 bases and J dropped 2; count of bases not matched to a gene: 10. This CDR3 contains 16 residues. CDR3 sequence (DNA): TGTGCCAGCAGCCAAAACTTAGCGGGACCTCAAGAGACCCAGTACTTC. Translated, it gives CASSQNLAGPQETQYF.

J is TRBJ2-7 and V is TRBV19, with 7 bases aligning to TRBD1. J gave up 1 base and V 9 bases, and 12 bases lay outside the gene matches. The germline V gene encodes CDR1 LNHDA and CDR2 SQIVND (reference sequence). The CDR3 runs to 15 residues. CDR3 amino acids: CASRDRRGGSYEQYF. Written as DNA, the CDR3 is TGTGCCAGCCGGGACAGACGCGGAGGATCCTACGAGCAGTACTTC.